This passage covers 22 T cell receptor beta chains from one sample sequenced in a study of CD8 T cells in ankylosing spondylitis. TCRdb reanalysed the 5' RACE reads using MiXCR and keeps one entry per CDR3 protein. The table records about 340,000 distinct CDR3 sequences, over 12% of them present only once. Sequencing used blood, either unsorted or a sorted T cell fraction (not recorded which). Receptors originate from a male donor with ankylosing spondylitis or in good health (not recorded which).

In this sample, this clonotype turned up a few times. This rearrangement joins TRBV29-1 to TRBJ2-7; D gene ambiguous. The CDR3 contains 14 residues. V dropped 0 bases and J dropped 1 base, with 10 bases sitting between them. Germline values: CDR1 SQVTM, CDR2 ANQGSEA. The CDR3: CSVEDRHKSYEQYF. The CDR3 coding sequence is TGCAGCGTTGAAGATCGGCACAAGTCCTACGAGCAGTACTTC.

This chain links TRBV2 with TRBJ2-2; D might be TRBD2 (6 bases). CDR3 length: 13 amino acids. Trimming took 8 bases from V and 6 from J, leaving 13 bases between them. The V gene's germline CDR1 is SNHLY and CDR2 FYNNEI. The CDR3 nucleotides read TGTGCCAGCGGACTAAAGAGGGCCGGGGAGCTGTTTTTT. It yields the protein CASGLKRAGELFF.

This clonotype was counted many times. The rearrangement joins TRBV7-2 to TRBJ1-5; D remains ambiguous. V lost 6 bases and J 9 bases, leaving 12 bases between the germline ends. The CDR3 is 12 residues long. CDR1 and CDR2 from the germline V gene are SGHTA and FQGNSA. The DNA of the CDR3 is TGTGCCAGCAGTTCCCGCACGGGGCCCCAGCATTTT. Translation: CASSSRTGPQHF.

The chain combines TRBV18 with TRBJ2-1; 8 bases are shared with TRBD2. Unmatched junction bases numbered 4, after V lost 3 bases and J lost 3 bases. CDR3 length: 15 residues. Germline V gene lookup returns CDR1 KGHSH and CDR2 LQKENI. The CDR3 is CASSPQRGHYNEQFF. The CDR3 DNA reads TGTGCCAGCTCACCCCAGCGGGGGCACTACAATGAGCAGTTCTTC.

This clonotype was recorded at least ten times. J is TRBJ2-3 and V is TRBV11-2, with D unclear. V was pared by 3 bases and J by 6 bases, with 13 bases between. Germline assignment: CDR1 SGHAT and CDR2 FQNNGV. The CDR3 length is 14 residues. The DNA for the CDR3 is TGTGCCAGCAGCTTGGGGATAGCCGCTGATACGCAGTATTTT. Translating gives CASSLGIAADTQYF.

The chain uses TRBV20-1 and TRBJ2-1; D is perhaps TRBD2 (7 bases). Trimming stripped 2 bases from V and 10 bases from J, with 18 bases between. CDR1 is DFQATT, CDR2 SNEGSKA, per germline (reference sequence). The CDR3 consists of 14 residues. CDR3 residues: CSARRLGGEVEQFF. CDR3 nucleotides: TGCAGTGCTAGAAGACTAGGGGGGGAGGTGGAGCAGTTCTTC.

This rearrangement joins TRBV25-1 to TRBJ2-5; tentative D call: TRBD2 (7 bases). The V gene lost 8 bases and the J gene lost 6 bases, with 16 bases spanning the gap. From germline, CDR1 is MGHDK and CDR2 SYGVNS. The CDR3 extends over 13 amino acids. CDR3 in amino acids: CASAGAGEKTQYF. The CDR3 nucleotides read TGTGCCAGCGCAGGGGCGGGAGAAAAGACCCAGTACTTC.

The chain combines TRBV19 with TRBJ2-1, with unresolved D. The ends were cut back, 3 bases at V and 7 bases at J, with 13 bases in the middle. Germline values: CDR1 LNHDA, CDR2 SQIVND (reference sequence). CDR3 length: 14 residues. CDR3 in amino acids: CASSIGSFPNEQFF. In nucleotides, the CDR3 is TGTGCCAGTAGTATCGGTAGTTTCCCTAATGAGCAGTTCTTC.

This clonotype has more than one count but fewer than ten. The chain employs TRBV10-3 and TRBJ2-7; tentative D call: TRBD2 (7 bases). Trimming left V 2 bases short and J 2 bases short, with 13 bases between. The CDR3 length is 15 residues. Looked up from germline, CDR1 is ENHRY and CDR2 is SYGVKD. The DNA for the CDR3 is TGTGCCATCAGTGAGGGCGGGGGCCGGACCTACGAGCAGTACTTC. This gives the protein CAISEGGGRTYEQYF.

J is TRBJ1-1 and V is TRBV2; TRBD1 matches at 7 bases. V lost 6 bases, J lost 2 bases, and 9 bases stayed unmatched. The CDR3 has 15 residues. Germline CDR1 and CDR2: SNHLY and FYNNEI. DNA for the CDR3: TGTGCCAGCAGCCTACCGGGACAGCTAAACACTGAAGCTTTCTTT. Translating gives CASSLPGQLNTEAFF.

The CDR3 here is CSAPRDLGTYGYTF. CDR3 bases: TGCAGCGCCCCCCGGGACCTAGGAACTTATGGCTACACCTTC. The rearrangement joins TRBV29-1 to TRBJ1-2; D is possibly TRBD1 (5 bases). The CDR3 consists of 14 residues. Germline V gene lookup returns CDR1 SQVTM and CDR2 ANQGSEA. V dropped 7 bases and J dropped 5 bases, with 20 bases sitting between them.

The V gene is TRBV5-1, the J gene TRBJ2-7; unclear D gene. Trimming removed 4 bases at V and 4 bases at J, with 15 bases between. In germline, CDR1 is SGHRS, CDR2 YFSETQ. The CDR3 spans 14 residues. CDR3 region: CASSPVAKQYEQYF. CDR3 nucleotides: TGCGCCAGCAGCCCGGTGGCTAAACAATACGAGCAGTACTTC.

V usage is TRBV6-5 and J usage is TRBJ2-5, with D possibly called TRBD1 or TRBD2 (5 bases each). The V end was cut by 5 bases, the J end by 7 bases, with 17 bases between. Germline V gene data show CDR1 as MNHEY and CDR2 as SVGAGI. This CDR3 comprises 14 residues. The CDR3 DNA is TGTGCCAGCAGTACTACGGGGACCGTCGGGACCCAGTACTTC. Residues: CASSTTGTVGTQYF.

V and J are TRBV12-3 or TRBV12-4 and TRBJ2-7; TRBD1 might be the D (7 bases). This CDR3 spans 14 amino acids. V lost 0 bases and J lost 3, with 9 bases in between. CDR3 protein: CASSLAQGGYEQYF. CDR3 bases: TGTGCCAGCAGTTTAGCCCAGGGGGGCTACGAGCAGTACTTC.

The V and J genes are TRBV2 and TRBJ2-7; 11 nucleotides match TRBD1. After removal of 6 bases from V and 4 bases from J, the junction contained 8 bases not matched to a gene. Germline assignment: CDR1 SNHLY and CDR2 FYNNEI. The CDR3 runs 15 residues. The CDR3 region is CASSRSGQGAYEQYF. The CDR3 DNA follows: TGTGCCAGCAGCCGCTCCGGACAGGGGGCTTACGAGCAGTACTTC.

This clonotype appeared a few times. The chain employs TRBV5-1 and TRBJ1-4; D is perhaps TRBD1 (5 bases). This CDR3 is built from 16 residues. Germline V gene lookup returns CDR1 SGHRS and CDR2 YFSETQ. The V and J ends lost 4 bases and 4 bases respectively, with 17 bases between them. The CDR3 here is CASSPSMGGFNEKLFF. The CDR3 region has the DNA TGCGCCAGCAGCCCGAGTATGGGGGGATTTAATGAAAAACTGTTTTTT.

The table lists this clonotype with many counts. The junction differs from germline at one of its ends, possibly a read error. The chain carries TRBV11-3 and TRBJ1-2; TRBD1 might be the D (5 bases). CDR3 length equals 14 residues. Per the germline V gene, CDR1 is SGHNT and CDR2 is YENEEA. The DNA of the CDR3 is TGTGCCAGCAGCCTAGACGCCAGGGATGATGGCTACACCTTC. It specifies CASSLDARDDGYTF.

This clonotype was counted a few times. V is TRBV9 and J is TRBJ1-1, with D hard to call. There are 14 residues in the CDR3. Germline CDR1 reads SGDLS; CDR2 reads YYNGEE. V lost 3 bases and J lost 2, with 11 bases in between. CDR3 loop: CASSDRVANTEAFF. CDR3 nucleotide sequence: TGTGCCAGCAGCGACCGGGTCGCAAACACTGAAGCTTTCTTT. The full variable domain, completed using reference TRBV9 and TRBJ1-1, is DSGVTQTPKHLITATGQRVTLRCSPRSGDLSVYWYQQSLDQGLQFLIQYYNGEERAKGNILERFSAQQFPDLHSELNLSSLELGDSALYFCASSDRVANTEAFFGQGTRLTVV.

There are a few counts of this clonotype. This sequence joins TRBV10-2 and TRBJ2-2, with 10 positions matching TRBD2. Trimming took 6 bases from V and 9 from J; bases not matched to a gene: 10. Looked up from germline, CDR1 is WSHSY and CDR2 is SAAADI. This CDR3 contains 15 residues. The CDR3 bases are TGCGCCAGCAGGGAAAGCGGGGGGGCGAGCTGGGAGCTGTTTTTT. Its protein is CASRESGGASWELFF.

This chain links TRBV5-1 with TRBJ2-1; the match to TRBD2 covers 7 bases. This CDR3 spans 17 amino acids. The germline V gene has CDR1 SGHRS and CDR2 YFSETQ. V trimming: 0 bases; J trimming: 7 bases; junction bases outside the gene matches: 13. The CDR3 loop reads CASSLVPGTIASNEQFF. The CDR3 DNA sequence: TGCGCCAGCAGCTTGGTCCCCGGGACTATCGCCTCGAATGAGCAGTTCTTC.

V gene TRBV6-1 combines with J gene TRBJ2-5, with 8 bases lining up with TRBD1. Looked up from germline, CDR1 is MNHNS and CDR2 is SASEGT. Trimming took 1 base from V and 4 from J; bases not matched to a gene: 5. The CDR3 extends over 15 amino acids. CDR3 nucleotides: TGTGCCAGCAGTGAAGGGCCAGGGGGCCGAGAGACCCAGTACTTC. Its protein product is CASSEGPGGRETQYF.

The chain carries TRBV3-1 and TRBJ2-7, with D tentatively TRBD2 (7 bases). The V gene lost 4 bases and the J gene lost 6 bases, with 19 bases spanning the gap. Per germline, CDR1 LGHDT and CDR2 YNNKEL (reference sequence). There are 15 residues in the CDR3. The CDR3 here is CASSPQRRGGSEQYF. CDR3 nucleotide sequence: TGTGCCAGCAGCCCACAAAGGCGCGGGGGCTCCGAGCAGTACTTC.